The 27 T cell receptor beta chains listed next were all sequenced from one sample in a study of CD8 T cells in ankylosing spondylitis. Study-level results: Apparently characteristic of ankylosing spondylitis blood was a TCR beta motif (about eight highly homologous variants).

TCRdb reprocessed the 5' RACE reads via MiXCR and lists one record per CDR3 protein. Among approximately 300,000 distinct CDR3 sequences listed, 8% were seen once. Their antigen targets remain unknown. Sequencing input: blood, either unsorted or a sorted T cell fraction (not recorded which). The receptors come from a male donor with ankylosing spondylitis.

A few counts support this clonotype. This chain links TRBV11-2 with TRBJ2-7; D gene unclear. The germline V gene has CDR1 SGHAT and CDR2 FQNNGV. The CDR3 has 13 amino acids. Trimming took 5 bases from V and 2 from J, leaving 10 bases between them. CDR3 protein: CASSLTRAYEQYF. The CDR3 bases are TGTGCCAGCAGCCTAACAAGGGCCTACGAGCAGTACTTC.

In this sample, this clonotype turned up many times. The chain joins TRBV7-2 to TRBJ2-1; tentative D call: TRBD2 (6 bases). The CDR3 totals 15 residues. In germline, CDR1 is SGHTA, CDR2 FQGNSA. V was clipped by 5 bases and J by 5 bases, with 16 bases between them. The CDR3 DNA sequence: TGTGCCAGCAGCCGGGCGGGGACCACAAACAATGAGCAGTTCTTC. Amino acids: CASSRAGTTNNEQFF.

The rearrangement uses TRBV20-1 and TRBJ2-1; weak D call: TRBD2 (6 bases). Germline V gene lookup returns CDR1 DFQATT and CDR2 SNEGSKA (reference sequence). The germline V and J ends were trimmed by 3 bases and 3 bases, with 9 bases remaining between them. CDR3 size: 13 residues. CDR3 sequence: CSARVAVYNEQFF. DNA of the CDR3: TGCAGTGCTAGGGTAGCGGTCTACAATGAGCAGTTCTTC.

This clonotype has ten or more counts. This chain uses TRBV9 with TRBJ2-2; weak D call: TRBD2 (5 bases). Germline lookup yields CDR1 SGDLS and CDR2 YYNGEE. The ends were cut back, 3 bases at V and 4 bases at J, with 19 bases in the middle. The CDR3 is 17 residues long. The CDR3 reads CASSARPDPGITGELFF. DNA of the CDR3: TGTGCCAGCAGCGCCCGTCCAGATCCGGGGATCACCGGGGAGCTGTTTTTT.

The rearrangement uses TRBV19 and TRBJ1-2, with 7 bases that match TRBD1. Per germline, CDR1 LNHDA and CDR2 SQIVND (reference sequence). This CDR3 has 14 residues. The V gene end was trimmed by 10 bases and the J gene end by 8 bases; junction bases not matched to a gene: 16. CDR3 sequence (DNA): TGTGCCACAAGGGGACAGTCTCCGGCTCGGGGCTACACCTTC. Its translation: CATRGQSPARGYTF.

In its sample, this clonotype was seen many times. This chain's CDR3 is CASSLDGDRSNEQFF. The CDR3 DNA reads as TGTGCCAGCAGCTTAGATGGAGACAGGAGCAATGAGCAGTTCTTC. The chain combines TRBV7-2 with TRBJ2-1; tentatively, D is TRBD1 (6 bases). Germline CDR1 is SGHTA and CDR2 is FQGNSA. Trimming took off 1 base at V and 6 bases at J, with 13 bases between the two ends. The CDR3 is 15 residues long.

This clonotype occurred many times. The chain links TRBV4-2 to TRBJ1-6; D is perhaps TRBD1 (5 bases). CDR1 is LGHNA, CDR2 YNFKEQ, per germline. The length of the CDR3 is 16 residues. The V end lost 1 base, the J end lost 6 bases, and 13 bases lay between the germline ends. In DNA form, the CDR3 reads TGTGCCAGCAGCCAAGTGAGCGGGACTCTTAATTCACCCCTCCACTTT. It encodes CASSQVSGTLNSPLHF.

This clonotype was picked up many times. The chain links TRBV5-1 to TRBJ1-1; 8 bases agree with TRBD1. Per the germline V gene, CDR1 is SGHRS and CDR2 is YFSETQ. Trimming cost V 3 bases and J 6 bases; bases outside gene matches: 16. This CDR3 spans 17 amino acids. This chain's CDR3 is CASSSGTGVLRSAEAFF. The CDR3 nucleotides are TGCGCCAGCAGCTCAGGGACAGGAGTACTTCGGTCGGCTGAAGCTTTCTTT.

This clonotype was picked up a small number of times. The chain links TRBV5-6 to TRBJ2-2; 8 bases fit TRBD2. Trimming cost V 5 bases and J 5 bases; bases outside gene matches: 5. Germline V lookup: CDR1 SGHDT, CDR2 YYEEEE. The CDR3 totals 14 residues. Here the CDR3 DNA reads TGTGCCAGCAGACCGGGACTAGGTACCGGGGAGCTGTTTTTT. As protein: CASRPGLGTGELFF.

The V call is TRBV7-8, the J call TRBJ2-7; TRBD2 aligns across 7 bases. CDR3 length: 15 amino acids. Germline V gives CDR1 SGHVS, CDR2 FQNEAQ. V dropped 4 bases and J dropped 4; count of bases not matched to a gene: 10. The CDR3 DNA reads as TGTGCCAGCAGCTACAGAGTGGCGGGAGATTACGAGCAGTACTTC. Its protein is CASSYRVAGDYEQYF.

The chain employs TRBV29-1 and TRBJ2-3, with TRBD1 matching over 9 bases. Trimming took 6 bases from V and 0 from J; bases not matched to a gene: 4. The CDR3 contains 14 residues. Germline CDR1 and CDR2: SQVTM and ANQGSEA. The CDR3 nucleotides read TGCAGCGTCCGGGACAGGGTGAGCACAGATACGCAGTATTTT. It specifies CSVRDRVSTDTQYF.

The rearrangement uses TRBV3-1 and TRBJ2-1, with a tentative D call TRBD1 (6 bases). CDR1 LGHDT and CDR2 YNNKEL come from the germline V gene (reference sequence). This CDR3 has 17 residues. Between the trimmed V and J ends, which lost 1 base and 3 bases, there was a span of 16 bases. CDR3 residues: CASSQGGLNLIYNEQFF. In nucleotides, the CDR3 is TGTGCCAGCAGCCAAGGGGGGCTAAACCTCATCTACAATGAGCAGTTCTTC.

In its sample, this clonotype was seen many times. V and J are TRBV14 and TRBJ1-4, with D possibly TRBD1 on 6 matching bases. CDR1 and CDR2 from the germline V gene are SGHDN and FVKESK. The V end was cut by 1 base, the J end by 7 bases, with 16 bases between. This CDR3 comprises 16 residues. CDR3 sequence: CASSQVDSLEGEKLFF. DNA of the CDR3: TGTGCCAGCAGCCAAGTGGACAGTTTGGAGGGTGAAAAACTGTTTTTT.

The V gene is TRBV7-2, the J gene TRBJ2-3; 7 nucleotides align to TRBD1. V trimming: 5 bases; J trimming: 2 bases; junction bases outside the gene matches: 7. The CDR3 is 15 residues long. Germline assignment: CDR1 SGHTA and CDR2 FQGNSA. Here the CDR3 DNA reads TGTGCCAGCAGCGCGGACAGGTTGCACACAGATACGCAGTATTTT. Amino acids: CASSADRLHTDTQYF.

Only a few counts were recorded for this clonotype. The chain links TRBV18 to TRBJ2-7; 9 bases agree with TRBD1. CDR3 length: 15 amino acids. Germline loops: CDR1 KGHSH, CDR2 LQKENI. The ends lost 1 base at V and 2 bases at J; junction bases unmatched: 3. CDR3 loop: CASSPLGTGTYEQYF. CDR3 nucleotide sequence: TGTGCCAGCTCACCACTTGGGACAGGGACCTACGAGCAGTACTTC.

This chain joins TRBV9 and TRBJ1-5, with unresolved D. The germline V and J ends were trimmed by 0 bases and 6 bases, with 10 bases remaining between them. This CDR3 has 14 amino acids. Per the germline V gene, CDR1 is SGDLS and CDR2 is YYNGEE. CDR3 region: CASSVEGGSQPQHF. In DNA, the CDR3 is TGTGCCAGCAGCGTAGAAGGTGGATCTCAGCCCCAGCATTTT.

This clonotype turned up a few times. V gene TRBV28 combines with J gene TRBJ2-1; 7 nucleotides align to TRBD1. This CDR3 comprises 14 residues. V lost 6 bases, J lost 7 bases, and 9 bases stayed unmatched. The germline V gene encodes CDR1 MDHEN and CDR2 SYDVKM. CDR3 coding DNA: TGTGCCAGCAGCGGGACAGCCTCGGGGAATGAGCAGTTCTTC. This codes for CASSGTASGNEQFF. Using reference TRBV28 and TRBJ2-1 for the parts outside the CDR3, the full variable domain is DVKVTQSSRYLVKRTGEKVFLECVQDMDHENMFWYRQDPGLGLRLIYFSYDVKMKEKGDIPEGYSVSREKKERFSLILESASTNQTSMYLCASSGTASGNEQFFGPGTRLTVL.

The V gene is TRBV30, the J gene TRBJ2-2, with 7 positions matching TRBD2. The CDR3 sequence is 13 residues long. V was pared by 3 bases and J by 6 bases, with 4 bases of the junction left unmatched. Per the germline V gene, CDR1 is GTSNPN and CDR2 is SVGIG (reference sequence). This chain's CDR3 is CAWRLALPGELFF. In DNA form, the CDR3 reads TGTGCCTGGAGACTAGCGCTACCCGGGGAGCTGTTTTTT. The full variable domain, its missing parts supplied by reference TRBV30 and TRBJ2-2, is SQTIHQWPATLVQPVGSPLSLECTVEGTSNPNLYWYRQAAGRGLQLLFYSVGIGQISSEVPQNLSASRPQDRQFILSSKKLLLSDSGFYLCAWRLALPGELFFGEGSRLTVL.

The J gene is TRBJ2-7, the V gene TRBV12-3 or TRBV12-4; 7 nucleotides match TRBD1. This CDR3 spans 13 amino acids. With V trimmed by 5 bases and J by 5 bases, 6 bases remained unmatched. The CDR3 loop reads CASSRQGTDEQYF. The CDR3 DNA reads as TGTGCCAGCAGTCGACAGGGTACCGACGAGCAGTACTTC.

The chain uses TRBV5-5 and TRBJ2-5; the D gene is possibly TRBD2 (5 bases). The CDR3 is 15 residues long. V was shortened by 0 bases and J by 5 bases, with 14 bases between the two germline ends. Germline assignment: CDR1 SGHKS and CDR2 YYEKEE (reference sequence). The CDR3 DNA reads as TGTGCCAGCAGCTTGGCGCCCGGAGGTTATGAGACCCAGTACTTC. Translation gives CASSLAPGGYETQYF.

This chain connects TRBV28 to TRBJ1-1, with no clear D. Trimming removed 2 bases from V and 8 bases from J, with 12 bases in between. The CDR3 has 13 amino acids. Germline CDR1 MDHEN, CDR2 SYDVKM. CDR3 residues: CASSLDTGSEAFF. The DNA of the CDR3 is TGTGCCAGCAGTTTAGACACGGGCTCCGAAGCTTTCTTT.

The sample holds a few counts of this clonotype. The rearrangement uses TRBV7-9 and TRBJ2-7; a possible D gene is TRBD2 (6 bases). The CDR3 sequence is 16 residues long. V was clipped by 1 base and J by 0 bases, with 13 bases between them. The germline CDR1 and CDR2 sequences are SEHNR and FQNEAQ (reference sequence). The DNA of the CDR3 is TGTGCCAGCAGCTTAGTTTGGGACTTTGACTCCTACGAGCAGTACTTC. Translation: CASSLVWDFDSYEQYF. Drawing the rest from reference TRBV7-9 and TRBJ2-7, the complete variable domain is DTGVSQNPRHKITKRGQNVTFRCDPISEHNRLYWYRQTLGQGPEFLTYFQNEAQLEKSRLLSDRFSAERPKGSFSTLEIQRTEQGDSAMYLCASSLVWDFDSYEQYFGPGTRLTVT.

This clonotype was seen a handful of times. This chain connects TRBV7-2 to TRBJ2-7; the D call may be TRBD1 or TRBD2 (5 bases each). CDR1 and CDR2 from the germline V gene are SGHTA and FQGNSA. The CDR3 has 15 residues. V was trimmed by 1 base and J by 2 bases, leaving 12 bases between them. This CDR3 is CASSLVGTAPYEQYF. The CDR3 coding sequence is TGTGCCAGCAGCTTAGTCGGGACGGCACCCTACGAGCAGTACTTC.

This clonotype was counted only a few times. The chain couples TRBV7-2 to TRBJ2-7, with no clear D. From germline, CDR1 is SGHTA and CDR2 FQGNSA. V was trimmed by 1 base and J by 2 bases, leaving 9 bases between them. The CDR3 sequence is 14 residues long. The CDR3 loop reads CASSLDGQAYEQYF. CDR3 in DNA: TGTGCCAGCAGCTTAGACGGGCAGGCCTACGAGCAGTACTTC.

This clonotype was counted only a few times. The chain recombines TRBV12-3 or TRBV12-4 with TRBJ2-2; D is perhaps TRBD1 or TRBD2 (5 bases each). Trimming left V 3 bases short and J 3 bases short, with 11 bases between. This CDR3 spans 15 amino acids. CDR3 coding DNA: TGTGCCAGCAGTTTTAGGGACGGGGACACCGGGGAGCTGTTTTTT. Amino acids: CASSFRDGDTGELFF.

This clonotype has ten or more counts. The rearrangement joins TRBV29-1 to TRBJ2-1; D is uncertain. CDR1 and CDR2 from the germline V gene are SQVTM and ANQGSEA. Between the trimmed V and J ends, which lost 3 bases and 6 bases, there was a span of 12 bases. The CDR3 runs to 13 residues. The CDR3 is CSVDRPWVNEQFF. The DNA of the CDR3 is TGCAGCGTTGATAGGCCGTGGGTCAATGAGCAGTTCTTC.

The sample holds a few counts of this clonotype. The chain couples TRBV7-2 to TRBJ2-2; possibly TRBD1 for D (6 bases). This CDR3 has 16 residues. The V end was cut by 6 bases, the J end by 6 bases, with 20 bases between. In germline, CDR1 is SGHTA, CDR2 FQGNSA. The CDR3 coding sequence is TGTGCCAGCAGGCCCCGGGACATGAGGCCTGCCGGGGAGCTGTTTTTT. Its protein product is CASRPRDMRPAGELFF.